Sequencing of this T cell receptor (beta chain) was carried out in a study of a mutant IDH1 vaccine in newly diagnosed glioma. Sequencing used immunoSEQ multiplex PCR; TCRdb keeps in-frame clones, though not all of them. This table holds some 61,000 clones, approximately 83% found once. Time point in this sample: baseline, week 1 (first vaccination visit). Documented treatment: pre-vaccination baseline after standard-of-care therapy. This clone was seen once. CDR3 length: 15 residues. Germline trimming cut 6 bases from V and 2 bases from J; bases unmatched to any gene: 8. Germline CDR1 is LGHNT and CDR2 is FRNRAP.

The input for sequencing was PBMCs, taken from a glioma patient treated with radiotherapy, temozolomide or both. This sequence was found in a man younger than 45 with glioma. The V call is TRBV12-5, the J call TRBJ2-3; 7 nucleotides match TRBD2. CDR3 DNA sequence: TGTGCTAGTGGCCGAGGGGACTATCTCACAGATACGCAGTATTTT. Its protein is CASGRGDYLTDTQYF.